Below, 28 T cell receptor beta chains from the same sample are listed, as sequenced in a study of blood T cell repertoires in COVID-19. Sequencing was performed with immunoSEQ multiplex PCR; in TCRdb, only in-frame clones are kept and a portion is missing. This table has around 95,000 clones, about 80% appearing once. Sequenced sample: peripheral blood. Every receptor here comes from a woman aged 65 to 85 with acute or convalescent COVID-19.

The chain uses TRBV6-4 and TRBJ2-5; no clear D. The CDR3 covers 13 residues. The V gene lost 2 bases and the J gene lost 5 bases, with 9 bases spanning the gap. The germline V gene encodes CDR1 MRHNA and CDR2 SNTAGT. CDR3 in amino acids: CASSDPFLETQYF. DNA for the CDR3: TGTGCCAGCAGTGACCCCTTTTTGGAGACCCAGTACTTC.

The V gene is TRBV30, the J gene TRBJ1-1, with TRBD1 identical over 7 bases. The V gene's germline CDR1 is GTSNPN and CDR2 SVGIG (reference sequence). V lost 8 bases, J lost 8 bases, and 8 bases stayed unmatched. The CDR3 contains 11 residues. The CDR3 region is CARQGIGEAFF. CDR3 nucleotide sequence: TGTGCCCGACAGGGAATAGGAGAAGCTTTCTTT.

The gene calls are TRBV6-6 and TRBJ2-5, with 9 bases identical to TRBD1. V lost 2 bases and J lost 2; bases outside the gene matches: 3. Per the germline V gene, CDR1 is MNHNY and CDR2 is SVGAGI (reference sequence). CDR3 size: 15 residues. The CDR3 here is CASSYLTGGQETQYF. For the CDR3, the DNA is TGTGCCAGCAGTTACCTGACAGGGGGGCAAGAGACCCAGTACTTC.

The chain has TRBV7-2 and TRBJ1-6, with a weak D call TRBD1 (6 bases). With 5 bases removed from V and 6 bases from J, the gap between germline ends came to 17 bases. CDR1 SGHTA and CDR2 FQGNSA come from the germline V gene. CDR3 length: 16 residues. DNA of the CDR3: TGTGCCAGCAGCCCGATCCAGGGGTTAGGTAATTCACCCCTCCACTTT. This gives the protein CASSPIQGLGNSPLHF.

This clone was detected only a few times. The chain uses TRBV7-3 and TRBJ2-2, with 8 bases aligning to TRBD2. This CDR3 has 16 amino acids. CDR1 and CDR2 (germline): SGHTA, FQGTGA. The trim removed 8 bases at V and 2 bases at J, leaving 10 bases unmatched. The CDR3 loop reads CASGQSGGPNTGELFF. The DNA for the CDR3 is TGTGCCAGCGGTCAAAGCGGGGGCCCTAACACCGGGGAGCTGTTTTTT.

As for this clone: In the same sample, other DNA sequences code for this CDR3. V is TRBV7-9 and J is TRBJ2-5, with D possibly TRBD2 on 7 matching bases. Trimming pared 4 bases from V and 1 base from J, leaving 19 bases between. The CDR3 length is 17 residues. In germline, CDR1 is SEHNR, CDR2 FQNEAQ (reference sequence). Written as DNA, the CDR3 is TGTGCCAGCAGCTCGAACCGGGGGAGGGGGGCCCAAGAGACCCAGTACTTC. As protein: CASSSNRGRGAQETQYF.

The chain uses TRBV5-1 and TRBJ1-2, with D possibly being TRBD1 (5 bases). The CDR3 extends over 14 amino acids. V lost 4 bases to trimming and J lost 3 bases, with 13 bases between them. Germline V CDR1 and CDR2: SGHRS, YFSETQ. The CDR3 coding sequence is TGCGCCAGCAGCGTTAGTGGGGGGGACTATGGCTACACCTTC. Its translation: CASSVSGGDYGYTF.

The chain carries TRBV20-1 and TRBJ1-1; D gene uncertain. This CDR3 has 16 residues. The V gene lost 3 bases and the J gene lost 9 bases, with 26 bases spanning the gap. CDR1 DFQATT and CDR2 SNEGSKA come from the germline V gene (reference sequence). The CDR3: CSASSGPVSRGTQAFF. The CDR3 region has the DNA TGCAGTGCTAGTTCCGGTCCAGTCAGCAGAGGAACGCAAGCTTTCTTT.

This chain uses TRBV2 with TRBJ1-5; 11 bases agree with TRBD1. Germline trimming cut 7 bases from V and 7 bases from J; bases unmatched to any gene: 6. The CDR3 is made up of 14 amino acids. The germline V gene encodes CDR1 SNHLY and CDR2 FYNNEI. The CDR3 here is CASITGTGGQPQHF. In DNA, the CDR3 is TGTGCCAGCATTACCGGGACAGGGGGGCAGCCCCAGCATTTT.

In DNA form, the CDR3 reads TGTGCCAGCAGCGTTAGAGAGATGAACACTGAAGCTTTCTTT. Protein: CASSVREMNTEAFF. V and J are TRBV9 and TRBJ1-1; D ambiguous. Trimming removed 2 bases from V and 0 bases from J, with 8 bases in between. Germline V gene sequence: CDR1 SGDLS, CDR2 YYNGEE. This CDR3 spans 14 amino acids.

The chain has TRBV6-5 and TRBJ1-5; no clear D. Deletions cut 2 bases from V and 5 bases from J, with 10 bases between. The CDR3 extends over 14 amino acids. Germline V gene lookup returns CDR1 MNHEY and CDR2 SVGAGI. The CDR3 loop reads CASSYNPNYQPQHF. DNA of the CDR3: TGTGCCAGCAGTTACAATCCAAATTATCAGCCCCAGCATTTT.

The chain uses TRBV5-1 and TRBJ2-3, with 11 nucleotides matching TRBD2. The germline V gene encodes CDR1 SGHRS and CDR2 YFSETQ. This CDR3 is built from 18 residues. V was pared by 4 bases and J by 0 bases, with 10 bases of the junction left unmatched. CDR3 sequence reads: CASSAGLAVTTSTDTQYF. CDR3 DNA: TGCGCCAGCAGCGCGGGACTAGCGGTGACTACTAGCACAGATACGCAGTATTTT.

This chain uses TRBV25-1 with TRBJ2-2, with 10 bases fitting TRBD2. The V and J ends lost 2 bases and 3 bases, in that order; junction bases with no gene match: 9. CDR1 and CDR2 (germline): MGHDK, SYGVNS. This CDR3 spans 18 amino acids. CDR3 sequence: CASSEMGSGGRYTGELFF. CDR3 nucleotides: TGTGCCAGCAGTGAAATGGGTAGCGGGGGGCGTTACACCGGGGAGCTGTTTTTT.

The rearrangement links TRBV6-5 to TRBJ1-2, with 7 positions matching TRBD1. Germline V gene data show CDR1 as MNHEY and CDR2 as SVGAGI. The CDR3 is 14 residues long. V was clipped by 6 bases and J by 5 bases; unmatched bases: 9. CDR3 protein: CASSSPRQGYGYTF. The CDR3, as DNA: TGTGCCAGCAGCAGCCCTCGACAGGGTTATGGCTACACCTTC.

The chain carries TRBV30 and TRBJ1-1; TRBD1 agrees at 7 bases. From germline, CDR1 is GTSNPN and CDR2 SVGIG (reference sequence). Losses at the gene ends were 7 bases for V and 2 bases for J; bases not matched to a gene: 7. The CDR3 contains 13 residues. The CDR3 bases are TGTGCCTCCGGACGGACAGGAAACACTGAAGCTTTCTTT. Its protein is CASGRTGNTEAFF.

The V gene is TRBV11-2, the J gene TRBJ2-7; 8 bases are shared with TRBD1. Germline CDR1 and CDR2: SGHAT and FQNNGV. The ends lost 5 bases at V and 2 bases at J; junction bases unmatched: 8. There are 15 residues in the CDR3. CDR3 sequence: CASSPGQGRTYEQYF. The DNA for the CDR3 is TGTGCCAGCAGCCCAGGACAGGGACGGACCTACGAGCAGTACTTC.

This CDR3 is CASSSYRGPEQFF. The CDR3, as DNA: TGTGCCAGCAGTTCATACAGGGGCCCCGAGCAGTTCTTC. The chain joins TRBV12-3 or TRBV12-4 to TRBJ2-1; TRBD1 matches at 7 bases. The CDR3 spans 13 residues. The V and J ends lost 4 bases and 10 bases, in that order; junction bases with no gene match: 7.

This sequence joins TRBV7-2 and TRBJ1-1; tentative D call: TRBD1 (5 bases). With 1 base removed from V and 5 bases from J, the gap between germline ends came to 11 bases. Looked up from germline, CDR1 is SGHTA and CDR2 is FQGNSA. There are 14 residues in the CDR3. CDR3 amino acids: CASSLEGGDTEAFF. The CDR3 coding sequence is TGTGCCAGCAGCTTAGAGGGAGGGGATACTGAAGCTTTCTTT.

The genes are TRBV28 and TRBJ1-1; no definite D call. The CDR3 runs to 16 residues. Germline CDR1 and CDR2: MDHEN and SYDVKM. V lost 4 bases and J 2 bases, leaving 17 bases between the germline ends. The DNA of the CDR3 is TGTGCCAGCAGTTCCCACTTGGACTATCTTAACACTGAAGCTTTCTTT. Translation: CASSSHLDYLNTEAFF.

The chain is built from TRBV5-1 and TRBJ1-5, with TRBD1 identical over 10 bases. Germline CDR1 SGHRS, CDR2 YFSETQ. The CDR3 has 15 residues. V lost 4 bases and J lost 3; bases outside the gene matches: 4. The DNA for the CDR3 is TGCGCCAGCAGCATCGGACAGGGGGACAATCAGCCCCAGCATTTT. Its protein product is CASSIGQGDNQPQHF.

J is TRBJ2-2 and V is TRBV7-7; possibly TRBD1 for D (5 bases). V lost 1 base, J lost 4 bases, and 7 bases lay in between. Germline assignment: CDR1 SSHAT and CDR2 FNYEAQ (reference sequence). CDR3 size: 14 residues. CDR3 protein: CASSLEGVTGELFF. The CDR3 coding sequence is TGTGCCAGCAGCTTAGAAGGGGTCACCGGGGAGCTGTTTTTT.

This chain links TRBV7-3 with TRBJ1-6, with TRBD1 as a possible D gene (5 bases). The germline V and J ends were trimmed by 5 bases and 9 bases, with 11 bases remaining between them. Per germline, CDR1 SGHTA and CDR2 FQGTGA. This CDR3 comprises 13 residues. CDR3 bases: TGTGCCAGCAGCCCTGTTCAGGGTTCACCCCTCCACTTT. Encoded protein: CASSPVQGSPLHF. The entire variable domain, with the rest obtained from reference TRBV7-3 and TRBJ1-6, is as follows: GAGVSQTPSNKVTEKGKYVELRCDPISGHTALYWYRQSLGQGPEFLIYFQGTGAADDSGLPNDRFFAVRPEGSVSTLKIQRTERGDSAVYLCASSPVQGSPLHFGNGTRLTVT.

The chain carries TRBV6-6 and TRBJ1-5; D may be TRBD1 (5 bases). V dropped 4 bases and J dropped 2 bases, with 9 bases sitting between them. This CDR3 has 14 amino acids. Germline lookup yields CDR1 MNHNY and CDR2 SVGAGI (reference sequence). The DNA for the CDR3 is TGTGCCAGCAGTTCAGGGTATGGCAATCAGCCCCAGCATTTT. Residues: CASSSGYGNQPQHF.

The genes are TRBV11-2 and TRBJ2-1; 11 nucleotides match TRBD2. Trimming took 7 bases from V and 4 from J; bases not matched to a gene: 6. The germline CDR1 and CDR2 sequences are SGHAT and FQNNGV. This CDR3 region has 15 residues. DNA for the CDR3: TGTGCCAGCACCGACGGGACTAGCGGATACAATGAGCAGTTCTTC. Translation gives CASTDGTSGYNEQFF.

In its sample, this clone was seen a few times. The chain employs TRBV28 and TRBJ1-4; 10 bases align to TRBD1. CDR1 MDHEN and CDR2 SYDVKM come from the germline V gene. The ends lost 5 bases at V and 5 bases at J; junction bases unmatched: 5. The CDR3 covers 15 residues. In nucleotides, the CDR3 is TGTGCCAGCAGTGCCCGGACAGGGGGAAATGAAAAACTGTTTTTT. As protein: CASSARTGGNEKLFF.

The rearrangement uses TRBV7-6 and TRBJ1-2; 9 bases match TRBD1. CDR1 is SGHVS, CDR2 FNYEAQ, per germline. V was pared by 5 bases and J by 2 bases, with 3 bases of the junction left unmatched. The CDR3 totals 14 residues. The CDR3 DNA reads as TGTGCCAGCAGCCCGGACAGGGGAAACTATGGCTACACCTTC. This sequence encodes CASSPDRGNYGYTF.

The chain combines TRBV2 with TRBJ2-7, with D possibly matching TRBD2 (5 bases). Trimming cost V 4 bases and J 2 bases, with 6 bases left between them. Germline-derived CDR1 and CDR2 are SNHLY and FYNNEI. This CDR3 spans 12 amino acids. The CDR3 reads CASSAGTYEQYF. In DNA, the CDR3 is TGTGCCAGCAGTGCCGGGACCTACGAGCAGTACTTC. Together with reference TRBV2 and TRBJ2-7, the CDR3 gives the full variable domain: EPEVTQTPSHQVTQMGQEVILRCVPISNHLYFYWYRQILGQKVEFLVSFYNNEISEKSEIFDDQFSVERPDGSNFTLKIRSTKLEDSAMYFCASSAGTYEQYFGPGTRLTVT.

The chain couples TRBV19 to TRBJ1-2; tentative D call: TRBD1 (6 bases). The CDR3 spans 13 residues. V was cut by 8 bases and J by 4 bases, with 14 bases left in between. Germline V gene data show CDR1 as LNHDA and CDR2 as SQIVND (reference sequence). CDR3 nucleotides: TGTGCCAGTGTCGGGGGGCCCGTCTATGGCTACACCTTC. This translates into CASVGGPVYGYTF.